This T cell receptor beta chain is drawn from a study of T cell repertoires in cytomegalovirus infection (dated 2019 in TCRdb). Background on the whole study: Recently identified HLA-C-restricted CMV epitopes, whose presentation resists viral immunomodulation, were targeted by peptide stimulations together with well-studied HLA-B-restricted epitopes. Donor HLA type was relevant to the analysis, as public TCR beta signatures indicated carriage of CMV infection together with the matching HLA type. Beyond this particular receptor, the publication reports: The ex vivo response was dominated by HLA-C-restricted CMV-specific TCR beta clonotypes, and the single most frequent clonotype in two of eight donors was supplied by these HLA-C-restricted clonotypes. In both this cohort and an independent roughly 330-donor cohort, the cumulative frequency of public TCR beta family members distinguished carriers of CMV infection plus the relevant HLA type.

The CDR3 measures 16 amino acids from cysteine to phenylalanine. Only the CDR3 region is kept as DNA, spanning 48 bases read in frame from base 1. CDR1 MNHEY and CDR2 SMNVEV are derived from the germline V gene (reference sequence). Compared with germline, V lacks 6 bases and J lacks 1 base; bases without a gene match: 5. The intended sense of this specimen's treatment or condition label: in vitro stimulation with specific CMV peptide epitopes to enrich CMV-specific T cells. These reads were obtained on an Illumina HiSeq 1500. TCRdb reworked the public reads: Q25 trimming with fastp, MiXCR clone assembly, productive beta chains retained. Each entry is one CDR3 protein sequence, shown with its most common DNA and genes. Recorded for this sample are 450,000 to 600,000 distinct CDR3 sequences; approximately 46% of them occurred a single time. The top ten clones comprise 40% to 50% of the sample. This clonotype came up a few times. It lacks a known antigen. No per-base quality is available; no much larger clone lies one base away.

The rearrangement joined TRBV27 to TRBJ2-5; 13 central nucleotides agree with TRBD2. The clonotype comes from a human donor in good health (CMV status not recorded). Some clones in this sample may be carry-over from other donors' samples. The input for sequencing was cultured PBMCs, taken from culture after CMV antigen stimulation. The CDR3 in this case is CASSSLAGGPQETQYF. The nucleotide sequence is given as TGTGCCAGCAGCTCACTAGCGGGGGGGCCCCAAGAGACCCAGTACTTC.